The 18 T cell receptor beta chains listed next were all sequenced from one sample in a study of cytomegalovirus exposure and HLA in healthy donors. A multiplex PCR was run with 60 Vbeta primers and 13 Jbeta primers. The protocol was immunoSEQ multiplex PCR, while the TCRdb copy is restricted to in-frame clones and leaves out a portion. The sample holds just over 200,000 clones, more than 75% seen once. The sequenced sample consisted of PBMCs. The receptors shown here come from a woman aged 40 to 50 in good health and CMV-seronegative.

The V and J genes are TRBV6-5 and TRBJ1-2, with TRBD1 identical over 9 bases. Germline V gene data show CDR1 as MNHEY and CDR2 as SVGAGI. With V trimmed by 5 bases and J by 7 bases, 8 bases remained unmatched. The CDR3 is 14 amino acids. CDR3 sequence reads: CASSNGQGWAGYTF. As DNA, the CDR3 is TGTGCCAGCAGTAACGGACAGGGGTGGGCTGGCTACACCTTC.

V gene TRBV7-2 combines with J gene TRBJ2-1; 12 nucleotides match TRBD2. The CDR3 extends over 15 amino acids. Trimming cost V 1 base and J 8 bases; bases outside gene matches: 3. Germline V CDR1 and CDR2: SGHTA, FQGNSA. The CDR3 sequence: CASSLVASGRDEQFF. CDR3 DNA sequence: TGTGCCAGCAGCTTAGTTGCTAGCGGGAGGGATGAGCAGTTCTTC.

V and J are TRBV23-1 and TRBJ2-2; possible D gene TRBD1, 7 bases. TRBV23-1 is an ORF, and what it does is uncertain. With 4 bases removed from V and 5 bases from J, the gap between germline ends came to 14 bases. The CDR3 runs 15 residues. The CDR3 here is CASSLRDSETGELFF. The CDR3 DNA follows: TGCGCCAGCAGTCTGCGGGACAGCGAAACCGGGGAGCTGTTTTTT.

The CDR3 region is CSYSGVNSYEQYF. In DNA form, the CDR3 reads TGCAGCTATAGCGGAGTGAACTCCTACGAGCAGTACTTC. This sequence joins TRBV29-1 and TRBJ2-7, with D tentatively TRBD2 (6 bases). CDR1 SQVTM and CDR2 ANQGSEA come from the germline V gene. The V end lost 8 bases, the J end lost 0 bases, and 14 bases lay between the germline ends. The CDR3 has 13 residues.

The chain employs TRBV27 and TRBJ2-7; 10 bases fit TRBD1. Germline-derived CDR1 and CDR2 are MNHEY and SMNVEV (reference sequence). The CDR3 runs to 15 residues. The V segment lost 3 bases and the J segment 4 bases; nucleotides outside the gene matches: 6. CDR3 nucleotide sequence: TGTGCCAGCAGTTTTCGCGGACAGGGGGAGTACGAGCAGTACTTC. Protein: CASSFRGQGEYEQYF.

In its sample, this clone was seen a few times. The rearrangement joins TRBV5-1 to TRBJ2-5; 7 bases are a match to TRBD2. The trim removed 5 bases at V and 3 bases at J, leaving 10 bases unmatched. Germline V gene lookup returns CDR1 SGHRS and CDR2 YFSETQ. The CDR3 spans 15 residues. The CDR3 nucleotides read TGCGCCAGCAGTCCTCCGGGAGGAAAAAAAGAGACCCAGTACTTC. Protein sequence: CASSPPGGKKETQYF.

The chain uses TRBV6-5 and TRBJ1-3, with D uncertain. V lost 0 bases to trimming and J lost 2 bases, with 11 bases between them. There are 16 residues in the CDR3. Germline V gene sequence: CDR1 MNHEY, CDR2 SVGAGI. The CDR3 DNA reads as TGTGCCAGCAGTTACTCGGGCAAGGCTCCTGGAAACACCATATATTTT. Amino acids: CASSYSGKAPGNTIYF.

The chain recombines TRBV5-1 with TRBJ2-1; TRBD2 matches 16 bases. This CDR3 contains 18 residues. CDR1 is SGHRS, CDR2 YFSETQ, per germline. V dropped 5 bases and J dropped 4; count of bases not matched to a gene: 9. The CDR3 region has the DNA TGCGCCAGCAGGTCCGGGACTAGCGGGAGGGGCCAATACAATGAGCAGTTCTTC. Translation gives CASRSGTSGRGQYNEQFF.

This clone came up once. This sequence joins TRBV27 and TRBJ2-3; a weak D match, TRBD1 (6 bases). The CDR3 totals 14 residues. CDR1 is MNHEY, CDR2 SMNVEV, per germline (reference sequence). With 7 bases removed from V and 5 bases from J, the gap between germline ends came to 16 bases. CDR3 coding DNA: TGTGCCAGCAACCGGGACATCCTCGGAGATACGCAGTATTTT. Translated, it gives CASNRDILGDTQYF.

The chain carries TRBV4-2 and TRBJ2-1; TRBD2 is a possible D gene (5 bases). V lost 5 bases, J lost 3 bases, and 14 bases lay in between. This CDR3 is 15 amino acids long. The germline V gene encodes CDR1 LGHNA and CDR2 YNFKEQ. The CDR3 DNA follows: TGTGCCAGCAGCGCCGGGGTGGGAGACTACAATGAGCAGTTCTTC. Protein: CASSAGVGDYNEQFF.

V is TRBV30 and J is TRBJ2-7, with D perhaps matching TRBD1 (6 bases). With 5 bases removed from V and 6 bases from J, the gap between germline ends came to 11 bases. The CDR3 has 11 amino acids. CDR1 is GTSNPN, CDR2 SVGIG, per germline (reference sequence). The CDR3 sequence: CAWAQGSEQYF. CDR3 sequence (DNA): TGTGCCTGGGCACAGGGAAGCGAGCAGTACTTC.

The rearrangement joins TRBV27 to TRBJ2-1; 8 positions match TRBD2. CDR1 MNHEY and CDR2 SMNVEV come from the germline V gene (reference sequence). The CDR3 loop spans 13 amino acids. The J segment lost 7 bases and the V segment lost 6 bases, leaving 5 bases of the junction unmatched. CDR3 DNA: TGTGCCAGCAGCCGGACTAGCTGGAATGAGCAGTTCTTC. This codes for CASSRTSWNEQFF.

As to this clone: At the DNA level, this CDR3 is encoded by other sequences in the same sample as well. The gene calls are TRBV7-2 and TRBJ2-7; D may be TRBD2 (5 bases). Trimming removed 0 bases at V and 4 bases at J, with 10 bases between. This CDR3 region has 14 residues. Germline V gives CDR1 SGHTA, CDR2 FQGNSA. The CDR3 sequence is CASSLAGDSYEQYF. The CDR3 region has the DNA TGTGCCAGCAGCTTAGCGGGAGACTCTTACGAGCAGTACTTC.

Only a few counts were recorded for this clone. The gene calls are TRBV7-8 and TRBJ2-1, with 7 bases that match TRBD2. Germline values: CDR1 SGHVS, CDR2 FQNEAQ. The CDR3 has 15 residues. J gave up 7 bases and V 5 bases, and 11 bases lay outside the gene matches. The DNA of the CDR3 is TGTGCCAGCAGCAGAGGGAGGGCCCGGGGGAATGAGCAGTTCTTC. Residues: CASSRGRARGNEQFF. The variable domain in full, with the rest retrieved from reference TRBV7-8 and TRBJ2-1, is GAGVSQSPRYKVAKRGQDVALRCDPISGHVSLFWYQQALGQGPEFLTYFQNEAQLDKSGLPSDRFFAERPEGSVSTLKIQRTQQEDSAVYLCASSRGRARGNEQFFGPGTRLTVL.

The V and J genes are TRBV5-1 and TRBJ1-1, with D uncertain. Germline loops: CDR1 SGHRS, CDR2 YFSETQ. CDR3 length: 15 amino acids. The V end was cut by 3 bases, the J end by 1 base, with 13 bases between. CDR3 region: CASSWAPRRNTEAFF. CDR3 coding DNA: TGCGCCAGCAGCTGGGCCCCTCGGCGGAACACTGAAGCTTTCTTT.

This clone has just one count. This rearrangement joins TRBV2 to TRBJ2-5, with TRBD1 matching over 7 bases. Germline V gives CDR1 SNHLY, CDR2 FYNNEI. This CDR3 spans 15 amino acids. The trim removed 8 bases at V and 5 bases at J, leaving 14 bases unmatched. Here the CDR3 reads CASGSMGQIRETQYF. CDR3 bases: TGTGCCAGCGGTAGTATGGGACAGATTAGGGAGACCCAGTACTTC.

The rearrangement joins TRBV5-1 to TRBJ2-2; the D is unclear. The germline V gene encodes CDR1 SGHRS and CDR2 YFSETQ. Deletions cut 2 bases from V and 0 bases from J, with 11 bases between. This CDR3 is built from 16 residues. CDR3 nucleotide sequence: TGCGCCAGCAGCTTCCGGCAGACAACGAACACCGGGGAGCTGTTTTTT. Translated, it gives CASSFRQTTNTGELFF. Together with reference TRBV5-1 and TRBJ2-2, the CDR3 gives the full variable domain: KAGVTQTPRYLIKTRGQQVTLSCSPISGHRSVSWYQQTPGQGLQFLFEYFSETQRNKGNFPGRFSGRQFSNSRSEMNVSTLELGDSALYLCASSFRQTTNTGELFFGEGSRLTVL.

The chain has TRBV13 and TRBJ2-3; D might be TRBD2 (5 bases). Trimming took 3 bases from V and 1 from J, leaving 11 bases between them. Germline V gene data show CDR1 as PRHDT and CDR2 as FYEKMQ (reference sequence). CDR3 size: 15 residues. CDR3 residues: CASSFRGSRTDTQYF. The CDR3 nucleotides read TGTGCCAGCAGCTTCAGAGGGTCCCGCACAGATACGCAGTATTTT.